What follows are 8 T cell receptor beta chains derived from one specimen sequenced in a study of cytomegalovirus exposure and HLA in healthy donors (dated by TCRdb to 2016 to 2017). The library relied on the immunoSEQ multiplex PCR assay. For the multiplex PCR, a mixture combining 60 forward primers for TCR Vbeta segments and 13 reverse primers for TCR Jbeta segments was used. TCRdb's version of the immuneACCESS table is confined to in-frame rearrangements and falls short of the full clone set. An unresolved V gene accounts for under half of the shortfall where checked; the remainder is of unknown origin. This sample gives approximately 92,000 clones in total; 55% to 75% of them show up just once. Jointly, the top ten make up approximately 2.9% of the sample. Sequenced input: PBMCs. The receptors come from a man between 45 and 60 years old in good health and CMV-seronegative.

CDR3 nucleotide sequence: TGCGCCAGCAGCTTGGGTGCTAGCGGGCAAGAGACCCAGTACTTC. Its protein product is CASSLGASGQETQYF. The chain carries TRBV5-1 and TRBJ2-5, with TRBD2 matching over 8 bases. Trimming took 0 bases from V and 2 from J; bases not matched to a gene: 3. This CDR3 comprises 15 residues. Germline V CDR1 and CDR2: SGHRS, YFSETQ. Complete variable domain (other parts from reference TRBV5-1 and TRBJ2-5): KAGVTQTPRYLIKTRGQQVTLSCSPISGHRSVSWYQQTPGQGLQFLFEYFSETQRNKGNFPGRFSGRQFSNSRSEMNVSTLELGDSALYLCASSLGASGQETQYFGPGTRLLVL.

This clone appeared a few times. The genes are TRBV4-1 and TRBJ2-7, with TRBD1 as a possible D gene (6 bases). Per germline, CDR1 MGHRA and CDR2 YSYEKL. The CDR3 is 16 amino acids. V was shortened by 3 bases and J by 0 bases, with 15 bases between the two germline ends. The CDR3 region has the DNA TGCGCCAGCAGCCATATAGGACAGTCAACCTCCTACGAGCAGTACTTC. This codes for CASSHIGQSTSYEQYF.

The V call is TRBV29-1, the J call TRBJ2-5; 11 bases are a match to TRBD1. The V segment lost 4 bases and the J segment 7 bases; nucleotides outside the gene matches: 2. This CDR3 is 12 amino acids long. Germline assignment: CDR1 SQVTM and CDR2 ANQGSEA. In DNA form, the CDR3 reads TGCAGCGTTGGGGACAGGGGGAGGACCCAGTACTTC. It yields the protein CSVGDRGRTQYF.

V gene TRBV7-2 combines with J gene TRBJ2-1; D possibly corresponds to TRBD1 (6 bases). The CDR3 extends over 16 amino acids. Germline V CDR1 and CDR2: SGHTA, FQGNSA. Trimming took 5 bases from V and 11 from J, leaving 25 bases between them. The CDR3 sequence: CASSRSRVRGEMKQFF. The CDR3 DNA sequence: TGTGCCAGCAGCCGCAGTCGAGTCAGGGGAGAAATGAAGCAGTTCTTC.

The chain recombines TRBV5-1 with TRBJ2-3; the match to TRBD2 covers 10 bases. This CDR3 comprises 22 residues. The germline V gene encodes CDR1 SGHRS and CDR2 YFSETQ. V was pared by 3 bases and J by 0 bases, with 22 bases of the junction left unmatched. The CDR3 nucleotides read TGCGCCAGCAGCTATCTGCCTCGCGGGGCTAGCGGGGGCCTTACTAGCACAGATACGCAGTATTTT. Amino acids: CASSYLPRGASGGLTSTDTQYF.

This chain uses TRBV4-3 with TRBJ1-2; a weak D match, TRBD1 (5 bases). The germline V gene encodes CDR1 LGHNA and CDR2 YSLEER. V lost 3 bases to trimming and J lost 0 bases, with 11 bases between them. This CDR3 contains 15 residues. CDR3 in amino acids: CASSHRAGANYGYTF. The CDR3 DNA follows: TGCGCCAGCAGCCACAGGGCGGGAGCTAACTATGGCTACACCTTC.

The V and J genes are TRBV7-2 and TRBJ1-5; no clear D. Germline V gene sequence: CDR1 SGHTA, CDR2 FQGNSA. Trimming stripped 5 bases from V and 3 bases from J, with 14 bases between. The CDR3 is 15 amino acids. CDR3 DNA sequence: TGTGCCAGCAGCCCTCAAGGCGGGCTCAATCAGCCCCAGCATTTT. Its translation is CASSPQGGLNQPQHF.

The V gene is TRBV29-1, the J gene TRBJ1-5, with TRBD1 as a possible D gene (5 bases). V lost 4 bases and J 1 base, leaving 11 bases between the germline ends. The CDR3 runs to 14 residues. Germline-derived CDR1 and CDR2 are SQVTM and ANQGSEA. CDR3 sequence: CSVGGALSNQPQHF. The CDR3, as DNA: TGCAGCGTTGGTGGGGCGTTAAGCAATCAGCCCCAGCATTTT.